These T cell receptor beta chains were read from a single sample in a study of beta chain features in type 1 diabetes. The protocol was immunoSEQ multiplex PCR, while the TCRdb copy is restricted to in-frame clones and leaves out a portion. The sample shows hundreds of thousands of clones, roughly 13% of them seen only once. Material for sequencing was naive CD4+ T cells from blood. All receptors come from a man aged 18 to 30 in good health. Both conserved end residues are part of each CDR3. Fields, in order: D gene, V gene, J gene, clone size, CDR3 DNA, CDR3 protein. D genes are given only for firm matches. Part of the rows lack a size; the others show once, few, many or a class for expanded clones.

TRBD1	TRBV19	TRBJ2-3	few	TGTGCCAGTAGTCCTCTGAGGGGACAGGGTACAGATACGCAGTATTTT	CASSPLRGQGTDTQYF
TRBD1	TRBV7-9	TRBJ2-3	few	TGTGCCAGCAGCTTAGCTGCAGGGGGTGGCACAGATACGCAGTATTTT	CASSLAAGGGTDTQYF
NA	TRBV29-1	TRBJ1-5	few	TGCAGCGTGGGGGGGTTCAGCAATCAGCCCCAGCATTTT	CSVGGFSNQPQHF
NA	TRBV7-2	TRBJ2-5	few	TGTGCCAGCAGCTTAGCGGAACCGCAGGGGGAGACCCAGTACTTC	CASSLAEPQGETQYF
NA	TRBV5-1	TRBJ1-2	NA	TGCGCCAGCAGCCCCCGGGGTGGTGGCTACACCTTC	CASSPRGGGYTF
TRBD2	TRBV7-9	TRBJ2-3	NA	TGTGCCAGCAACCCGAGGGGCGGGAGTAGCACAGATACGCAGTATTTT	CASNPRGGSSTDTQYF
NA	TRBV10-3	TRBJ2-2	few	TGTGCCACATTCCCCGGGACACCACTCACCGGGGAGCTGTTTTTT	CATFPGTPLTGELFF
NA	TRBV28	TRBJ2-5	few	TGTGCCAGCTGGGGGGGCGGCTTCAGGGAGACCCAGTACTTC	CASWGGGFRETQYF
TRBD2	TRBV29-1	TRBJ2-1	few	TGCAGCGTCTCAGGACTAGCGGGAGTCTCCTACAATGAGCAGTTCTTC	CSVSGLAGVSYNEQFF
NA	TRBV4-2	TRBJ1-1	NA	TGTGCCAGCAGCCAAGAGGGGAGCTTGAACACTGAAGCTTTCTTT	CASSQEGSLNTEAFF
TRBD1	TRBV6-5	TRBJ2-7	few	TGTGCCAGCAGTTACGACGGACAGGGTAGCTCCTACGAGCAGTACTTC	CASSYDGQGSSYEQYF
NA	TRBV5-4	TRBJ2-3	few	TGTGCCAGCAGCACTAGCACAGATACGCAGTATTTT	CASSTSTDTQYF
TRBD1	TRBV6-5	TRBJ1-1	NA	TGTGCCAGCAAGGAGGATCCCAGGGGGGTTGAAGCTTTCTTT	CASKEDPRGVEAFF
TRBD1	TRBV28	TRBJ2-7	NA	TGTGCCAGCAGTTACCCAGGGGGCTCCTACGAGCAGTACTTC	CASSYPGGSYEQYF
TRBD1	TRBV7-9	TRBJ2-1	few	TGTGCCAGCAGCTTAGGGGACAGGGATTCCGATGAGCAGTTCTTC	CASSLGDRDSDEQFF
NA	TRBV23-1	TRBJ2-4	many	TGCGCCAGCAGTCACTTTCGAGGGGGATTCAAAAACATTCAGTACTTC	CASSHFRGGFKNIQYF
TRBD2	TRBV18	TRBJ2-7	NA	TGTGCCAGCTCACCATTGGTAGCGGGCAGCTCCTACGAGCAGTACTTC	CASSPLVAGSSYEQYF
NA	TRBV5-6	TRBJ2-7	NA	TGTGCCAGCAGCGGCCTTGGGAGATACGAGCAGTACTTC	CASSGLGRYEQYF
TRBD1	TRBV28	TRBJ1-6	few	TGTGCCAGCAGTGGGATTGGGGCAGGGGGATTTGGAAATTCACCCCTCCACTTT	CASSGIGAGGFGNSPLHF
TRBD2	TRBV4-3	TRBJ2-7	NA	TGCGCCAGCAGCCAAGAGCCCGGGACTACTAGCTCCTACGAGCAGTACTTC	CASSQEPGTTSSYEQYF
TRBD1	TRBV10-3	TRBJ1-5	few	TGTGCCATCACAGGGGGCGAAGACCAGCCCCAGCATTTT	CAITGGEDQPQHF
TRBD1	TRBV4-1	TRBJ1-1	few	TGCGCCAGCAGCCAGACAGGGGTAATATCTGAAGCTTTCTTT	CASSQTGVISEAFF
NA	TRBV6-1	TRBJ2-1	NA	TGTGCCAGCAGTGAACAATACAATGAGCAGTTCTTC	CASSEQYNEQFF
TRBD2	TRBV5-4	TRBJ2-5	few	TGTGCCAGCAGCGGTGCTAGCGGGGGGACGGAGACCCAGTACTTC	CASSGASGGTETQYF
NA	TRBV5-1	TRBJ1-6	few	TGCGCCAGCAACCCGACAGGCTATAATTCACCCCTCCACTTT	CASNPTGYNSPLHF
TRBD1	TRBV29-1	TRBJ1-4	many	TGCAGCGTTGAACCGACAGGGTTGGGAAAACTGTTTTTT	CSVEPTGLGKLFF
TRBD1	TRBV28	TRBJ2-7	few	TGTGCCAGCAGTCACAGGACAGGGTACTACGAGCAGTACTTC	CASSHRTGYYEQYF
TRBD2	TRBV11-2	TRBJ2-3	few	TGTGCCAGCAGCTTAGAAGGACTAGCGGGGGCAGATACGCAGTATTTT	CASSLEGLAGADTQYF
NA	TRBV7-3	TRBJ2-1	NA	TGTGCCAGCAGCCGATACTCCCCGAGCGATGAGCAGTTCTTC	CASSRYSPSDEQFF
TRBD1	TRBV18	TRBJ1-4	NA	TGTGCCAGCTCACCACTTGACAGGGGTAATGAAAAACTGTTTTTT	CASSPLDRGNEKLFF
NA	TRBV4-3	TRBJ1-4	few	TGCGCCAGCAGCCAAGATTTGGCGGGGCCGAGTGAAAAACTGTTTTTT	CASSQDLAGPSEKLFF
NA	TRBV7-9	TRBJ1-1	NA	TGTGCCAGCAGCTTAGCCGCGGGGGCGCGAACTGAAGCTTTCTTT	CASSLAAGARTEAFF
TRBD1	TRBV30	TRBJ2-5	NA	TGTGCCTGGAGTGTAGGACAGGGAGAGACCCAGTACTTC	CAWSVGQGETQYF
TRBD2	TRBV5-6	TRBJ2-2	NA	TGTGCCAGCAGCGTTCCGGGGGGGAACACCGGGGAGCTGTTTTTT	CASSVPGGNTGELFF
NA	TRBV4-3	TRBJ2-4	NA	TGCGCCAGCAGCCAAGGACTACTAGCCAAAAACATTCAGTACTTC	CASSQGLLAKNIQYF
TRBD1	TRBV16	TRBJ1-6	few	TGTGCCAGCAGCCAATTTCCCCAGGGGGCCTATAATTCACCCCTCCACTTT	CASSQFPQGAYNSPLHF
NA	TRBV29-1	TRBJ2-1	NA	TGCAGCGTTGAAGATCCCCCACAGAGAAGCAATGAGCAGTTCTTC	CSVEDPPQRSNEQFF
NA	TRBV5-4	TRBJ2-4	NA	TGTGCCAGCAGCGGGGGGGCCTCGACCAAAAACATTCAGTACTTC	CASSGGASTKNIQYF
NA	TRBV18	TRBJ1-1	few	TGTGCCAGCTCACCCCAGGCCGGGAAGAACACTGAAGCTTTCTTT	CASSPQAGKNTEAFF
NA	TRBV9	TRBJ1-3	NA	TGTGCCAGCAGCGTAGCTACCGGAACAGGGTACCTTGGAAACACCATATATTTT	CASSVATGTGYLGNTIYF
NA	TRBV5-1	TRBJ2-2	NA	TGCGCCAGCACAGACTATGCGGGGACCGGGGAGCTGTTTTTT	CASTDYAGTGELFF
TRBD1	TRBV29-1	TRBJ1-1	NA	TGCAGCCCCGTAGGACAGGGAACTGAAGCTTTCTTT	CSPVGQGTEAFF
NA	TRBV7-9	TRBJ2-1	few	TGTGCCAGCAGCCCAAAAACCGGGAGTCCCCTTGGGAATGAGCAGTTCTTC	CASSPKTGSPLGNEQFF
NA	TRBV30	TRBJ2-7	few	TGTGCCTGGAGTCGTTCGGACATTACCTACGAGCAGTACTTC	CAWSRSDITYEQYF
NA	TRBV13	TRBJ2-1	NA	TGTGCCAGCAGCTCCTACAGGGATGAGCAGTTCTTC	CASSSYRDEQFF
NA	TRBV6-5	TRBJ2-7	NA	TGTGCCAGCGCGACAAACTACGAGCAGTACTTC	CASATNYEQYF
NA	TRBV6-6	TRBJ1-2	few	TGTGCCAGCAGTTCCCTCACCAGCTATGGCTACACCTTC	CASSSLTSYGYTF